This TCR beta chain originates from a study of blood T cell repertoires in COVID-19. Study-level information: Whether acute or convalescent, the COVID-19 samples came from the United States, Italy and Spain. PBMCs, B-cell-depleted T cells, or T cells provided the cDNA or gDNA that made up the material.

The CDR3 length is 14 residues. V lost 1 base, J lost 7 bases, and 11 bases lay in between. The germline CDR1 and CDR2 sequences are SNHLY and FYNNEI. The authors' processing: Nucleated cell number was recorded as an estimate derived from reference gene primer amplification. Profiling relied on immunoSEQ multiplex PCR, and the TCRdb table lists in-frame clones only, not all of them. The DNA was the basis for D and trimming; V, J and clone size are from that table. The table includes over 200,000 clones, 80% to 90% detected once. V usage is TRBV2 and J usage is TRBJ1-5; D is perhaps TRBD1 (6 bases). What was sequenced was peripheral blood. This receptor was identified in a man aged 30-40 years who had recovered from COVID-19. The CDR3 region is CASSEGRGGQPQHF. CDR3 in DNA: TGTGCCAGCAGTGAAGGCAGGGGCGGACAGCCCCAGCATTTT.